The 13 T cell receptor beta chains listed next were all sequenced from one sample in a study of T cell changes during pregnancy in multiple sclerosis. Assay used: immunoSEQ multiplex PCR; TCRdb lists only in-frame clones, some missing. The profile covers 15,000 or so clones, with approximately 90% appearing a single time and around 7.7% taken by the ten largest. Here the sequenced sample was CD8+ T cells from peripheral blood mononuclear cells, taken in the second trimester of pregnancy. These receptors were obtained from a female donor in good health, enrolled as a control in a pregnancy study.

By its share, this clone is medium-sized. This CDR3 reads CASSKTGGPSPQHF. The CDR3 nucleotides are TGTGCCAGCAGTAAAACAGGGGGTCCTTCGCCCCAGCATTTT. The V and J genes are TRBV6-5 and TRBJ1-5; 8 nucleotides match TRBD1. This CDR3 is 14 amino acids long. Losses at the gene ends were 5 bases for V and 9 bases for J; bases not matched to a gene: 9. Germline V gives CDR1 MNHEY, CDR2 SVGAGI.

The V call is TRBV5-1, the J call TRBJ2-3, with D tentatively TRBD2 (6 bases). The CDR3 consists of 15 residues. Germline lookup yields CDR1 SGHRS and CDR2 YFSETQ. V shed 0 bases and J shed 4 bases, with 12 bases lying between them. The CDR3 protein is CASSLEGGFADTQYF. The DNA for the CDR3 is TGCGCCAGCAGCTTGGAGGGAGGTTTTGCAGATACGCAGTATTTT.

The V call is TRBV7-8, the J call TRBJ2-7, with TRBD1 matching over 7 bases. The germline CDR1 and CDR2 sequences are SGHVS and FQNEAQ. The CDR3 extends over 18 amino acids. V lost 1 base and J lost 0; bases outside the gene matches: 12. The CDR3 sequence is CASSLGLEGTVISYEQYF. CDR3 nucleotides: TGTGCCAGCAGCTTAGGGCTTGAGGGGACAGTGATCTCCTACGAGCAGTACTTC. Together with reference TRBV7-8 and TRBJ2-7, the CDR3 gives the full variable domain: GAGVSQSPRYKVAKRGQDVALRCDPISGHVSLFWYQQALGQGPEFLTYFQNEAQLDKSGLPSDRFFAERPEGSVSTLKIQRTQQEDSAVYLCASSLGLEGTVISYEQYFGPGTRLTVT.

This chain links TRBV4-3 with TRBJ2-2; 7 bases line up with TRBD1. Germline CDR1 LGHNA, CDR2 YSLEER. Germline trimming cut 4 bases from V and 1 base from J; bases unmatched to any gene: 3. The CDR3 has 15 amino acids. The CDR3 sequence: CASSLGQENTGELFF. CDR3 coding DNA: TGCGCCAGCAGCCTAGGACAGGAGAACACCGGGGAGCTGTTTTTT.

The chain combines TRBV18 with TRBJ2-3; 9 nucleotides line up with TRBD1. CDR3 length: 15 residues. The V gene end was trimmed by 4 bases and the J gene end by 5 bases; junction bases not matched to a gene: 7. Germline values: CDR1 KGHSH, CDR2 LQKENI. The CDR3 region has the DNA TGTGCCAGCTCACGCTACAGGGGGCAGGAAGATACGCAGTATTTT. Translating it yields CASSRYRGQEDTQYF.

J is TRBJ2-1 and V is TRBV13; TRBD2 is a possible D gene (5 bases). Germline-derived CDR1 and CDR2 are PRHDT and FYEKMQ (reference sequence). This CDR3 is built from 13 residues. Trimming removed 5 bases at V and 9 bases at J, with 14 bases between. Written as DNA, the CDR3 is TGTGCCAGCAGCCCGATCCAAGAGGGTGAGCAGTTCTTC. Translated: CASSPIQEGEQFF.

The V and J genes are TRBV19 and TRBJ2-7, with D possibly being TRBD2 (5 bases). The CDR3 covers 13 residues. V was pared by 4 bases and J by 6 bases, with 13 bases between. Per germline, CDR1 LNHDA and CDR2 SQIVND (reference sequence). The CDR3 nucleotides read TGTGCCAGTAGTAACGGGGTCGGCGTCGAGCAGTACTTC. Translated, it gives CASSNGVGVEQYF.

The CDR3 loop is CASSLGMGLAGYEQYF. In nucleotides, the CDR3 is TGTGCCAGCAGTTTAGGGATGGGGCTAGCGGGATACGAGCAGTACTTC. The J gene is TRBJ2-7, the V gene TRBV27; 9 bases are a match to TRBD2. The germline gives CDR1 MNHEY, CDR2 SMNVEV (reference sequence). The CDR3 length is 16 residues. After removal of 2 bases from V and 4 bases from J, the junction contained 9 bases not matched to a gene.

Here the CDR3 reads CASSRTGGRADTQYF. DNA for the CDR3: TGTGCCAGCTCACGGACAGGGGGCCGGGCAGATACGCAGTATTTT. This chain joins TRBV18 and TRBJ2-3, with TRBD1 matching over 11 bases. The CDR3 has 15 residues. The germline V gene has CDR1 KGHSH and CDR2 LQKENI. With V trimmed by 4 bases and J by 4 bases, 4 bases remained unmatched.

The CDR3: CASSYRGLAERYEQYF. CDR3 sequence (DNA): TGTGCCAGCAGCTATAGGGGACTAGCGGAACGATACGAGCAGTACTTC. The V and J genes are TRBV7-8 and TRBJ2-7; 11 nucleotides align to TRBD2. The germline gives CDR1 SGHVS, CDR2 FQNEAQ. Unmatched junction bases numbered 9, after V lost 4 bases and J lost 4 bases. This CDR3 is 16 amino acids long. Full variable domain (outside the CDR3, taken from reference TRBV7-8 and TRBJ2-7): GAGVSQSPRYKVAKRGQDVALRCDPISGHVSLFWYQQALGQGPEFLTYFQNEAQLDKSGLPSDRFFAERPEGSVSTLKIQRTQQEDSAVYLCASSYRGLAERYEQYFGPGTRLTVT.

The rearrangement uses TRBV4-1 and TRBJ1-6, with D possibly TRBD1 on 5 matching bases. This CDR3 contains 14 residues. Germline V gene lookup returns CDR1 MGHRA and CDR2 YSYEKL. The V gene lost 4 bases and the J gene lost 12 bases, with 16 bases spanning the gap. The chain's CDR3 is CASSRRERIGPLHF. The CDR3 DNA sequence: TGCGCCAGCAGCCGCAGGGAACGGATCGGACCCCTCCACTTT.

The chain carries TRBV6-5 and TRBJ1-2; D is unresolved. The CDR3 length is 12 residues. Germline V gene sequence: CDR1 MNHEY, CDR2 SVGAGI. Trimming left V 6 bases short and J 11 bases short, with 16 bases between. CDR3 protein: CASSLNGGPYTF. The CDR3, as DNA: TGTGCCAGCAGCCTCAACGGAGGACCGTACACCTTC.

The chain uses TRBV5-4 and TRBJ2-2; D is possibly TRBD1 (5 bases). The CDR3 has 14 residues. Germline values: CDR1 SGHNT, CDR2 YYREEE (reference sequence). Trimming shortened V by 4 bases and J by 7 bases, and 14 bases separated the two germline ends. The CDR3 DNA is TGTGCCAGCAGCCCCCAGGGCACGGTCGGGGAGCTGTTTTTT. It encodes CASSPQGTVGELFF. Full variable domain (rest looked up from reference TRBV5-4 and TRBJ2-2): ETGVTQSPTHLIKTRGQQVTLRCSSQSGHNTVSWYQQALGQGPQFIFQYYREEENGRGNFPPRFSGLQFPNYSSELNVNALELDDSALYLCASSPQGTVGELFFGEGSRLTVL.